This TCR beta chain was observed in a study of shared clonotypes between healthy human individuals (dated by TCRdb to 2020 to 2021). Study-level background: A few men and two women, aged 18 to 49 years, made up the cohort. For each donor, CD4 naive and CD4 memory were each given three plates, CD8 naive was given two plates, and CD8 memory was given one plate. To estimate repertoire size and how much clonotypes are shared between individuals, the study performed deep sequencing of blood TCR repertoires from roughly five healthy adults. Each donor's leukapheresis produced roughly between roughly 0.94 and 9.5 billion PBMCs. Libraries were prepared and TCR repertoires were sequenced by different laboratories using diverse techniques, in order to increase sequencing depth and limit assay-specific biases.

On this clone itself: Its antigen is currently not known. Mismatch with germline at one junction end may stem from a read error.

Reading from cysteine to phenylalanine, the CDR3 counts 15 amino acids. Of all the DNA, just the CDR3 is kept, 45 bases in frame from base 1. CDR1 and CDR2, looked up from the germline V gene, are MNHNS and SASEGT. Using the deep immunoSEQ assay, multiplex PCR amplified TCR CDR3 regions from genomic DNA. Extracted genomic DNA from each cell subset was spread evenly across all wells of several immunoSEQ 96-well plates, with each plate serving as a replicate. For sorted subsets, about 200 ng genomic DNA, equal to some 28,000 T cell genomes, was loaded into each replicate PCR. The purified libraries were quantified using a Qubit 3.0 fluorometer, sized with a Bioanalyzer 2100, and then quantified again using the KAPA Library Quantification kit. Every immunoSEQ 96-well plate was sequenced on a dedicated single-read 150-cycle Illumina NextSeq 550 flow cell. Under the source paper's analysis protocol: The immunoSEQ output contained only junctional sequences without quality scores, so filtering could not match that applied to full-length reads. To assign V/J genes and CDR3, sequences were annotated using PyIR, a Python wrapper for IgBLAST v1.9, with IMGT germline references. Reads with weak V/J assignments (E-value above 1e-6), missing CDR3, stop codons, out-of-frame junctions, or ambiguous translated residues were removed. V3J clonotypes were defined as sequences sharing the same inferred V gene, J gene, and CDR3 amino acid sequence. Percentage overlap between repertoires was calculated by dividing the number of shared unique clonotypes by the size of the smaller repertoire. Richness of each repertoire was evaluated using RTK rarefaction, the Chao1 estimator, and Recon v2.1 estimates of unobserved clonotypes. OLGA was used to compute generation probabilities for all TCRbeta clonotypes that the gDNA method yielded from a handful of donors. TCRdb provides this immuneACCESS table in a form limited to in-frame rearrangements. Some clones are lacking; in checked studies, under half of them reflect an unresolved V gene, and why the rest are absent is not known. That table supplies the V and J calls and clone size; D and trimming were determined from the DNA. The sample profile shows about a million clones; more than 60% of them were found once. The top ten constitute around 1.4% of the sample.

Broad study findings and their caveats: When a handful of donors were compared, the shared fraction of clonotypes was around 5% for naive CD4, about 4% for naive CD8, 2.3% for memory CD4, and 0.35% to 0.4% for memory CD8. Because the study included only a small number of donors, the genetic and exposure-history diversity represented was limited. Based on pairwise subsampling, the degree of clonotype sharing among donors was expected to be affected by sequencing depth. Rarefaction of sorted-subset datasets indicated incomplete sequencing despite the large sequencing depth. Estimated clonotype richness was generally larger for naive than for memory subsets. Higher generation probabilities were observed for clonotypes shared by all four sorted-subset donors than for non-shared clonotypes. Sampling was restricted to blood, and TCR repertoires in tissue are likely to differ from TCR repertoires in blood.

The donors were healthy, HIV-negative adults with no recently reported acute infections or vaccinations. Every donor was a Caucasian adult residing in Nashville, Tennessee, USA. CD4+ T cells were enriched by magnetic negative selection, after which naive cells were positively selected on CD45RA and the negative fraction was taken as the memory subset. Blood was collected by leukapheresis, and PBMCs were isolated by Ficoll-Histopaque density gradient centrifugation and then cryopreserved in liquid nitrogen vapor phase. Purity and quantity of every magnetically sorted T cell population were checked by analytical flow cytometry. Genomic DNA was isolated from every sorted fraction and measured by UV absorbance on a Nanodrop 2000c.

The sequenced material came from memory CD4+ T cells sorted from blood. The cell subset or site label for this specimen denotes: CD45RA-negative fraction. The TCR was taken from a man in his late teens or twenties in good health. The rearrangement combines TRBV6-1 with TRBJ2-2, with 7 junctional bases fitting TRBD1. The CDR3 sequence is CASSATGIKAGELFF. The sequence in DNA is TGTGCCAGCAGTGCGACAGGGATTAAAGCCGGTGAGCTGTTTTTT.